This T cell receptor (beta chain) was observed in a study of vaccination effects on CD4 cells after COVID-19. Sequencing was performed with immunoSEQ multiplex PCR; in TCRdb, only in-frame clones are kept and a portion is missing. The table has 35,000 to 40,000 clones, roughly 79% seen once. Worth noting for this clone: Antigen: not known.

The CDR3 totals 14 residues. Losses at the gene ends were 8 bases for V and 2 bases for J; bases not matched to a gene: 6. Germline lookup yields CDR1 MGHDK and CDR2 SYGVNS. Following an approximately eleven-day culture, CD4+ T cells were purified. Sample: CD4+ T cells from PBMCs cultured without peptide, taken before COVID-19 vaccination. The TCR comes from a human donor who received a COVID-19 vaccine. This sequence joins TRBV25-1 and TRBJ1-5; 7 bases match TRBD1. The CDR3 protein is CASSRGLGNQPQHF. Here the CDR3 DNA reads TGTGCCAGCTCTAGGGGGCTGGGCAATCAGCCCCAGCATTTT.